This T cell receptor (beta chain) emerged from a study of T cell responses to AZD1222 COVID-19 vaccine. Regarding the study as a whole: Reportedly, close to half of spike-specific TCRs are directed against unmutated variant regions. With dominance at 160-218 and 743-854, vaccine-associated CD4 TCRs spanned spike. Just a handful of AZD1222 recipients were seropositive at baseline. Females made up more of the donors, who were largely white British, and clonal diversity may have come out too low.

The method was immunoSEQ multiplex PCR; TCRdb's version includes in-frame clones alone and lacks a portion of them. Of roughly 150,000 clones listed, around 88% are singletons. V lost 6 bases, J lost 7 bases, and 15 bases lay in between. This CDR3 spans 13 amino acids. Germline V lookup: CDR1 MDHEN, CDR2 SYDVKM. Comments on this clone: Its antigen remains unknown.

The receptor was derived from an adult in good health. The chain carries TRBV28 and TRBJ1-1; maybe TRBD1 (5 bases). Sample: peripheral blood, taken on day 0 of AZD1222 vaccination. The CDR3 spells CASRDLGGSEAFF. For the CDR3, the DNA is TGTGCCAGCAGGGACCTTGGGGGGAGTGAAGCTTTCTTT.